This TCR beta chain originates from a study of blood T cells in healthy people across ages. Study results and limitations: Samples with more naive T cells showed higher observed beta diversity. Age brought a roughly linear fall in TCR beta diversity measured per million T cells.

Regarding this clonotype: The target antigen is unknown.

Germline V lookup: CDR1 SGHVS, CDR2 FNYEAQ. The CDR3 contains 17 residues. V shed 1 base and J 4 bases; nucleotides not matched to a gene: 6. It was with a sample-barcoded 5' primer and a J-beta primer mix that a second PCR of about 6 to 12 cycles was run. Any given sample supplied a minimum of 3 million CDR3-containing paired-end reads. TCRdb reprocessed the 5' RACE reads with MiXCR, giving one entry per CDR3 protein. Among roughly 1,300,000 distinct CDR3 sequences listed, almost 60% were seen once. This chain connects TRBV7-6 to TRBJ2-5; TRBD2 matches 13 bases. The clonotype was recovered from a man younger than 30 in good health. Specimen: blood. CDR3 region: CASSLVGLAGAGETQYF. CDR3 nucleotide sequence: TGTGCCAGCAGCTTAGTAGGACTAGCGGGGGCGGGAGAGACCCAGTACTTC.